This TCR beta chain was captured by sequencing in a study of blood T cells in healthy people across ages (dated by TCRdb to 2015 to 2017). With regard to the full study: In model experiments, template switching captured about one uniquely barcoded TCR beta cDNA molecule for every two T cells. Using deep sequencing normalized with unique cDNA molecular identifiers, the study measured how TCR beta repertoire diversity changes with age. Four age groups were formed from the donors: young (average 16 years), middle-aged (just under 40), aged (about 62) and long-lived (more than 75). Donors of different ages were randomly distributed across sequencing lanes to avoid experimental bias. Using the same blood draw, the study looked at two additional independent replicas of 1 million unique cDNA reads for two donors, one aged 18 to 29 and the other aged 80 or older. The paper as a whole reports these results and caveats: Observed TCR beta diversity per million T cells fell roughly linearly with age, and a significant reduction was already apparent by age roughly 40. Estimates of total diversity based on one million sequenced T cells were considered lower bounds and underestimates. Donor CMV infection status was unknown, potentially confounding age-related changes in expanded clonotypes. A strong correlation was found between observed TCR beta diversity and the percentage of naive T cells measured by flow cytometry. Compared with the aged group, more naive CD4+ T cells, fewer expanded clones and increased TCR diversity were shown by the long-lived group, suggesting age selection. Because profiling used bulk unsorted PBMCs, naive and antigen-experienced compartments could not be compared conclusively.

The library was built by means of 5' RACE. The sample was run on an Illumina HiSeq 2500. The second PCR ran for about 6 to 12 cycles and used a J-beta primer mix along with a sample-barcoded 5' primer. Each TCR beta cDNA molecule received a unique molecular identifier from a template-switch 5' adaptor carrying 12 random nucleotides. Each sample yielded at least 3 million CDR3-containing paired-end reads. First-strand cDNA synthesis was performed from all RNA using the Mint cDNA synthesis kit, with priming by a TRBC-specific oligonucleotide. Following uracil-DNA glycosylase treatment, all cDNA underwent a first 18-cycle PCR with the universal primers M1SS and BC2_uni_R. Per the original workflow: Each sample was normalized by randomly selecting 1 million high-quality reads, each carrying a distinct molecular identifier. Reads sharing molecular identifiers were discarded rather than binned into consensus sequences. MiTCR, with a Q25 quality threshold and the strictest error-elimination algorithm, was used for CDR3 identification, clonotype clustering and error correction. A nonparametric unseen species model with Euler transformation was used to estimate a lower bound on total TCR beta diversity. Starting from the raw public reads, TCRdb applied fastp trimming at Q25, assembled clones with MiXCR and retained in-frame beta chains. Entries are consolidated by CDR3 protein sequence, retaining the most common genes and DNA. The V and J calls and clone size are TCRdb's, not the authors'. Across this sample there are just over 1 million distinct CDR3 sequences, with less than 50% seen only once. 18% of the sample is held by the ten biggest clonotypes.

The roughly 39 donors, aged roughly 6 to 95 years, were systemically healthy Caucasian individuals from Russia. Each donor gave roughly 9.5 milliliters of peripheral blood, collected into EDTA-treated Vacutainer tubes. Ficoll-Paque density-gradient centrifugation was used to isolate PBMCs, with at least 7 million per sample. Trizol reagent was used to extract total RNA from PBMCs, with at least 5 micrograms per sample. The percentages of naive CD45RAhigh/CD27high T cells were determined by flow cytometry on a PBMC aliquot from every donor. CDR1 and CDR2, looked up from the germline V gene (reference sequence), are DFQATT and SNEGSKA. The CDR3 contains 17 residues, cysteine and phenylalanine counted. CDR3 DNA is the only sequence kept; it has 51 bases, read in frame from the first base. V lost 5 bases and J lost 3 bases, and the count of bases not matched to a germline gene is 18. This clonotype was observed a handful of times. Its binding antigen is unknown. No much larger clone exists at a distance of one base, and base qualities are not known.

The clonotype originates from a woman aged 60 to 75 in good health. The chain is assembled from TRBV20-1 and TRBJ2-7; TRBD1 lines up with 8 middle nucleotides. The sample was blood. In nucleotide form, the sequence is TGCAGTGCTCCCCGCCCAGACAGGGGACGGGAGATCTACGAGCAGTACTTC. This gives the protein CSAPRPDRGREIYEQYF.